One and the same sample provided the 24 T cell receptor beta chains below, sequenced in a study of identical twins. MiXCR was run by TCRdb on the 5' RACE reads, yielding one entry per CDR3 protein. Of hundreds of thousands of distinct CDR3 sequences in the sample, about 20% were seen once. This same sample was also taken into another study, of T cells expressing NK-cell markers.

Material: PBMCs. The source of these receptors is a woman younger than 35 in good health.

The J gene is TRBJ2-5, the V gene TRBV12-3 or TRBV12-4; D gene unclear. The V end was cut by 2 bases, the J end by 4 bases, with 8 bases between. The CDR3 has 13 amino acids. CDR3 residues: CASSLNPGETQYF. The CDR3 coding sequence is TGTGCCAGCAGTTTAAATCCTGGAGAGACCCAGTACTTC.

V gene TRBV20-1 combines with J gene TRBJ2-3, with TRBD2 identical over 8 bases. CDR1 DFQATT and CDR2 SNEGSKA come from the germline V gene (reference sequence). J gave up 1 base and V 2 bases, and 5 bases lay outside the gene matches. The length of the CDR3 is 15 residues. The CDR3 spells CSARHPAGGTDTQYF. The CDR3 DNA reads TGCAGTGCTAGACACCCAGCGGGGGGCACAGATACGCAGTATTTT.

This clonotype showed up just a few times. The CDR3 sequence: CASRRRGDTEAFF. DNA of the CDR3: TGTGCCAGCAGGCGCAGGGGGGACACTGAAGCTTTCTTT. The chain links TRBV12-3 or TRBV12-4 to TRBJ1-1; 7 bases line up with TRBD1. J lost 3 bases, V lost 6 bases, and 4 bases had no gene match. This CDR3 region has 13 residues.

With respect to this clonotype: A much larger clonotype is one base distant, so this may be a read error. This chain uses TRBV7-8 with TRBJ2-2; 7 bases are a match to TRBD1. There are 14 residues in the CDR3. Germline V lookup: CDR1 SGHVS, CDR2 FQNEAQ. V gave up 3 bases and J gave up 4 bases; unmatched junction bases: 2. This CDR3 is CASSFGTATGELFF. DNA of the CDR3: TGTGCCAGCAGCTTCGGGACAGCCACCGGGGAGCTGTTTTTT.

The chain uses TRBV7-8 and TRBJ1-1; a possible D gene is TRBD1 (5 bases). Trimming removed 4 bases from V and 0 bases from J, with 18 bases in between. Germline V gives CDR1 SGHVS, CDR2 FQNEAQ. The CDR3 contains 17 residues. The chain's CDR3 is CASSSPPGTYMNTEAFF. The CDR3 nucleotides are TGTGCCAGCAGCTCCCCCCCGGGGACTTACATGAACACTGAAGCTTTCTTT.

The rearrangement joins TRBV27 to TRBJ2-1; 8 nucleotides agree with TRBD1. The CDR3 runs 16 residues. Germline loops: CDR1 MNHEY, CDR2 SMNVEV (reference sequence). V lost 6 bases, J lost 8 bases, and 15 bases stayed unmatched. CDR3 loop: CASRINSGQGAHEQFF. CDR3 in DNA: TGTGCCAGCAGAATAAACTCGGGGCAGGGGGCCCATGAGCAGTTCTTC.

This clonotype was seen only a few times. The chain is built from TRBV5-1 and TRBJ2-1, with D unresolved. V was shortened by 0 bases and J by 5 bases, with 9 bases between the two germline ends. In germline, CDR1 is SGHRS, CDR2 YFSETQ. The CDR3 consists of 14 residues. The CDR3 nucleotides are TGCGCCAGCAGCTTGGCGGGCCCCAACAATGAGCAGTTCTTC. Translation gives CASSLAGPNNEQFF.

The rearrangement links TRBV10-3 to TRBJ2-1; no firm D call. The CDR3 totals 13 residues. The germline V gene has CDR1 ENHRY and CDR2 SYGVKD. The germline V and J ends were trimmed by 0 bases and 8 bases, with 8 bases remaining between them. The DNA of the CDR3 is TGTGCCATCAGTGAGTCTGCTCAGGATGAGCAGTTCTTC. Translating gives CAISESAQDEQFF.

This clonotype was found a few times. The chain recombines TRBV20-1 with TRBJ1-1; the match to TRBD1 covers 7 bases. V dropped 4 bases and J dropped 1; count of bases not matched to a gene: 12. Per the germline V gene, CDR1 is DFQATT and CDR2 is SNEGSKA (reference sequence). The CDR3 length is 16 residues. The CDR3 spells CSATGERGLKNTEAFF. In nucleotides, the CDR3 is TGCAGTGCTACTGGGGAAAGGGGGCTTAAGAACACTGAAGCTTTCTTT.

The chain joins TRBV15 to TRBJ2-1; D perhaps matches TRBD2 (6 bases). Germline CDR1 is LNHNV and CDR2 is YYDKDF (reference sequence). This CDR3 has 14 amino acids. V lost 5 bases and J 6 bases, leaving 14 bases between the germline ends. The CDR3 here is CATSGLALGNEQFF. The CDR3 nucleotides read TGTGCCACCAGCGGTCTAGCGTTGGGCAATGAGCAGTTCTTC.

This clonotype was recorded a few times. This rearrangement joins TRBV6-1 to TRBJ2-2; 8 bases are shared with TRBD1. Looked up from germline, CDR1 is MNHNS and CDR2 is SASEGT. The CDR3 has 14 residues. With V trimmed by 7 bases and J by 6 bases, 7 bases remained unmatched. The CDR3 nucleotides read TGTGCCAGCAACCCGACAGGGGTATCCGGGGAGCTGTTTTTT. It encodes CASNPTGVSGELFF.

The chain has TRBV3-1 and TRBJ2-7; 11 positions agree with TRBD1. Losses at the gene ends were 1 base for V and 6 bases for J; bases not matched to a gene: 5. This CDR3 contains 15 residues. In germline, CDR1 is LGHDT, CDR2 YNNKEL (reference sequence). In DNA, the CDR3 is TGTGCCAGCAGCCAAGCCGGGACAGGGGGAGGCGAGCAGTACTTC. Translating it yields CASSQAGTGGGEQYF.

This clonotype has at least ten counts. The rearrangement uses TRBV20-1 and TRBJ2-5; 14 positions agree with TRBD2. The CDR3 spans 14 residues. V lost 6 bases, J lost 4 bases, and 4 bases stayed unmatched. The germline CDR1 and CDR2 sequences are DFQATT and SNEGSKA (reference sequence). The CDR3 DNA reads as TGCAGTGCCTTGACTAGCGGGGGGGGAGAGACCCAGTACTTC. Its translation: CSALTSGGGETQYF.

The V call is TRBV12-3 or TRBV12-4, the J call TRBJ2-1, with 8 bases lining up with TRBD2. This CDR3 is built from 14 residues. After removal of 5 bases from V and 3 bases from J, the junction contained 3 bases not matched to a gene. The CDR3 nucleotides are TGTGCCAGCAGTCGCGGGGGGATCTACAATGAGCAGTTCTTC. This encodes CASSRGGIYNEQFF.

The chain has TRBV20-1 and TRBJ2-7, with 9 bases fitting TRBD2. Germline values: CDR1 DFQATT, CDR2 SNEGSKA (reference sequence). CDR3 length: 16 residues. Trimming cost V 3 bases and J 5 bases; bases outside gene matches: 14. The DNA for the CDR3 is TGCAGTGCTAGGCGGGATAGCGGGAGTACATCCCACGAGCAGTACTTC. It translates to CSARRDSGSTSHEQYF.

This clonotype showed up just a few times. V is TRBV27 and J is TRBJ2-2; no clear D. V gave up 8 bases and J gave up 10 bases, with 20 bases separating them. Germline CDR1 is MNHEY and CDR2 is SMNVEV (reference sequence). The length of the CDR3 is 14 residues. The CDR3 DNA reads TGTGCCAGCGCCATTTCCGCTTTTCCGTCGGAGCTGTTTTTT. Protein product: CASAISAFPSELFF.

V gene TRBV6-5 combines with J gene TRBJ2-4, with TRBD2 matching over 7 bases. The CDR3 totals 16 residues. The V segment lost 3 bases and the J segment 0 bases; nucleotides outside the gene matches: 5. CDR1 and CDR2 from the germline V gene are MNHEY and SVGAGI. CDR3 protein: CASSYAREIAKNIQYF. The CDR3 DNA is TGTGCCAGCAGTTATGCGCGGGAGATAGCCAAAAACATTCAGTACTTC.

J is TRBJ2-2 and V is TRBV12-3 or TRBV12-4; unclear D gene. With 6 bases removed from V and 4 bases from J, the gap between germline ends came to 12 bases. The CDR3 covers 14 residues. The CDR3 sequence is CASSLGFSTGELFF. CDR3 DNA: TGTGCCAGCAGCCTAGGATTTTCCACCGGGGAGCTGTTTTTT.

This clonotype was counted ten times or more. CDR3 residues: CASSFSTEAFF. In DNA, the CDR3 is TGTGCCAGCAGCTTCAGCACTGAAGCTTTCTTT. The rearrangement links TRBV12-3 or TRBV12-4 to TRBJ1-1; D remains ambiguous. The CDR3 runs to 11 residues. The V and J ends lost 6 bases and 4 bases respectively, with 6 bases between them.

The CDR3, as DNA: TGTGCCACCAGTGAAAGCGAACCCCTCTACGAGCAGTACTTC. This encodes CATSESEPLYEQYF. This chain uses TRBV24-1 with TRBJ2-7; the D is unclear. V was pared by 4 bases and J by 3 bases, with 12 bases between. Germline CDR1 and CDR2: KGHDR and SFDVKD. The CDR3 has 14 residues.

The rearrangement uses TRBV12-3 or TRBV12-4 and TRBJ1-3; D gene uncertain. This CDR3 region has 15 residues. The ends were cut back, 7 bases at V and 0 bases at J, with 13 bases in the middle. Here the CDR3 reads CASNVGPSSGNTIYF. CDR3 DNA: TGTGCCAGCAACGTGGGCCCCAGCTCTGGAAACACCATATATTTT.

This clonotype was seen a few times. The chain employs TRBV24-1 and TRBJ2-1, with 7 bases matching TRBD1. Per germline, CDR1 KGHDR and CDR2 SFDVKD. The J segment lost 4 bases and the V segment lost 4 bases, leaving 6 bases of the junction unmatched. The CDR3 runs 15 residues. Here the CDR3 DNA reads TGTGCCACCAGTGACCCAGGGACAGAGTACAATGAGCAGTTCTTC. Protein product: CATSDPGTEYNEQFF.

A few counts support this clonotype. The rearrangement joins TRBV9 to TRBJ2-5; a possible D gene is TRBD2 (6 bases). Germline V gives CDR1 SGDLS, CDR2 YYNGEE. The CDR3 length is 15 residues. Trimming stripped 0 bases from V and 2 bases from J, with 11 bases between. The CDR3 region is CASSVAAGSQETQYF. Here the CDR3 DNA reads TGTGCCAGCAGCGTAGCCGCGGGGTCACAAGAGACCCAGTACTTC.

The chain combines TRBV29-1 with TRBJ1-2; no clear D gene. This CDR3 comprises 11 residues. V gave up 1 base and J gave up 6 bases, with 6 bases separating them. Germline lookup yields CDR1 SQVTM and CDR2 ANQGSEA. The CDR3 is CSVEAGDGYTF. The CDR3 DNA sequence: TGCAGCGTTGAAGCCGGGGATGGCTACACCTTC.